The rows below give T cell receptor beta chains drawn from one sample of a study of control samples from healthy donors and cancer patients. Clones were sequenced by immunoSEQ multiplex PCR, and TCRdb holds only the in-frame ones, with some missing. Among over 100,000 clones listed, about 90% were seen once. Input material: blood. These receptors were taken from a woman aged 50 to 60 in good health. Both conserved end residues are part of each CDR3. The D gene is left open where the match is weak. The size of a clone is reported for some rows only, either as once, few or many, or as a class for expanded clones.

d_call	clone_size	v_call	j_call	cdr3_aa	cdr3_nt
NA	NA	TRBV7-2	TRBJ1-5	CASSLGDRRDQPQHF	TGTGCCAGCAGCTTAGGTGACAGGAGGGATCAGCCCCAGCATTTT
TRBD2	once	TRBV11-2	TRBJ2-1	CASSLGPGRGAGGDNEQFF	TGTGCCAGCAGCTTAGGCCCCGGGAGGGGAGCGGGGGGGGACAATGAGCAGTTCTTC
NA	NA	TRBV7-8	TRBJ2-7	CASSLAASTYEQYF	TGTGCCAGCAGCTTAGCGGCCAGTACCTACGAGCAGTACTTC
NA	NA	TRBV7-6	TRBJ2-1	CASSSKPRLGNEQFF	TGTGCCAGCAGCTCGAAGCCCCGGCTAGGGAATGAGCAGTTCTTC
TRBD1	NA	TRBV29-1	TRBJ1-5	CSAQQGASSNQPQHF	TGCAGCGCCCAACAGGGGGCGAGTAGCAATCAGCCCCAGCATTTT
NA	NA	TRBV2	TRBJ2-2	CASSGSGSGELFF	TGTGCCAGCAGTGGGTCGGGGTCCGGGGAGCTGTTTTTT
TRBD2	NA	TRBV6-1	TRBJ2-1	CASSASSGRILNEQFF	TGTGCCAGCAGTGCCTCTAGCGGGAGGATCCTCAATGAGCAGTTCTTC
TRBD2	NA	TRBV19	TRBJ2-2	CASSFGTSAPKLFF	TGTGCCAGTAGTTTCGGGACTAGCGCCCCTAAGCTGTTTTTT
NA	NA	TRBV28	TRBJ1-3	CASSISGSYSGNTIYF	TGTGCCAGCAGTATCAGCGGGTCCTACTCTGGAAACACCATATATTTT
NA	NA	TRBV5-1	TRBJ1-6	CASSPSGDNSPLHF	TGCGCCAGCAGTCCGTCCGGGGATAATTCACCCCTCCACTTT
NA	once	TRBV5-1	TRBJ1-1	CASSSLGDTEAFF	TGCGCCAGCAGCTCCCTGGGCGACACTGAAGCTTTCTTT
NA	once	TRBV6-6	TRBJ2-7	CASSAHGVVYEQYF	TGTGCCAGCAGTGCCCACGGGGTAGTCTACGAGCAGTACTTC
NA	medium-sized	TRBV24-1	TRBJ1-5	CATSQGDYQPQHF	TGTGCCACCAGTCAGGGAGACTATCAGCCCCAGCATTTT
TRBD2	NA	TRBV5-1	TRBJ2-1	CASSSGTSGGTLHEQFF	TGCGCCAGCAGCTCCGGGACTAGCGGGGGAACTCTGCATGAGCAGTTCTTC
NA	NA	TRBV20-1	TRBJ1-2	CSASTGLHYGYTF	TGCAGTGCTAGTACAGGGCTCCACTATGGCTACACCTTC
NA	NA	TRBV19	TRBJ1-3	CASSEGSGNTIYF	TGTGCCAGTAGTGAGGGTTCTGGAAACACCATATATTTT
NA	NA	TRBV28	TRBJ1-2	CASSPPPYYGYTF	TGTGCCAGCAGTCCGCCCCCGTACTATGGCTACACCTTC
NA	NA	TRBV7-9	TRBJ1-5	CASSSLSAPGGNQPQHF	TGTGCCAGCAGCTCCCTCTCGGCCCCAGGGGGCAATCAGCCCCAGCATTTT
TRBD1	NA	TRBV7-6	TRBJ2-2	CASSLTRTGLAGELFF	TGTGCCAGCAGCTTAACAAGGACAGGGTTGGCCGGGGAGCTGTTTTTT
NA	NA	TRBV12-5	TRBJ1-2	CASGLVPRGLIDGYTF	TGTGCTAGTGGTTTGGTACCGCGAGGGTTAATAGATGGCTACACCTTC
NA	NA	TRBV5-8	TRBJ1-1	CASSGRRGSGMGTEAFF	TGTGCCAGCAGTGGGAGGAGGGGGTCCGGAATGGGTACTGAAGCTTTCTTT
NA	NA	TRBV3-1/TRBV3-2	TRBJ2-3	CASSQDGLPGDTQYF	TGTGCCAGCAGCCAAGACGGGTTACCAGGGGATACGCAGTATTTT
TRBD2	NA	TRBV30	TRBJ2-7	CAWSVRSGGDEQYF	TGTGCCTGGAGTGTAAGGTCGGGGGGTGACGAGCAGTACTTC
NA	NA	TRBV6-6	TRBJ2-7	CASSPGQSVGGQYF	TGTGCCAGCAGTCCCGGACAGAGCGTAGGGGGGCAGTACTTC
NA	NA	TRBV5-1	TRBJ2-5	CASSFSTPSEETQYF	TGCGCCAGCAGCTTTTCAACTCCCTCGGAAGAGACCCAGTACTTC
NA	NA	TRBV5-1	TRBJ1-2	CASSSEGVGYGYTF	TGCGCCAGCAGCTCCGAAGGGGTCGGATATGGCTACACCTTC
TRBD1	NA	TRBV19	TRBJ1-1	CASRGQENTEAFF	TGTGCCAGTAGGGGACAGGAGAACACTGAAGCTTTCTTT
TRBD1	NA	TRBV7-9	TRBJ1-1	CASSVTGRDKAFF	TGTGCCAGCAGCGTGACAGGGAGGGATAAAGCTTTCTTT
TRBD1	NA	TRBV6-5	TRBJ2-7	CASSTRQGFLGEQYF	TGTGCCAGCAGCACAAGACAGGGTTTTTTAGGCGAGCAGTACTTC
NA	once	TRBV19	TRBJ1-2	CASSPRAPLGGYTF	TGTGCCAGTAGCCCGCGGGCTCCTTTAGGAGGCTACACCTTC
TRBD1	NA	TRBV19	TRBJ2-2	CASSPRTGSTGELFF	TGTGCCAGTAGTCCGCGGACAGGGAGCACCGGGGAGCTGTTTTTT
NA	NA	TRBV29-1	TRBJ1-2	CSVEVSQGWVNYGYTF	TGCAGCGTTGAAGTATCCCAGGGGTGGGTTAACTATGGCTACACCTTC
NA	NA	TRBV11-2	TRBJ2-7	CASSFQATPRYEQYF	TGTGCCAGCAGCTTTCAGGCAACCCCTCGCTACGAGCAGTACTTC
NA	NA	TRBV19	TRBJ1-4	CASSPAMAAAKEKLFF	TGTGCCAGTAGCCCAGCCATGGCCGCTGCTAAGGAAAAACTGTTTTTT
NA	NA	TRBV18	TRBJ1-2	CASSPSDTRGYTF	TGTGCCAGCTCACCTTCGGACACCCGCGGCTACACCTTC
NA	NA	TRBV6-5	TRBJ1-6	CASTAGFEHSPLHF	TGTGCCAGCACCGCGGGCTTTGAGCATTCACCCCTCCACTTT
NA	NA	TRBV6-1	TRBJ1-5	CASTTGGTSNQPQHF	TGTGCCAGCACCACGGGGGGGACAAGCAATCAGCCCCAGCATTTT
TRBD1	NA	TRBV19	TRBJ1-2	CASTLDRGFYGYTF	TGTGCCAGTACTTTGGACAGGGGGTTCTATGGCTACACCTTC
NA	NA	TRBV5-8	TRBJ1-6	CASSRPGTYNSPLHF	TGTGCCAGCAGCCGACCCGGGACCTATAATTCACCCCTCCACTTT
NA	NA	TRBV12-3/TRBV12-4	TRBJ1-1	CASSLWPGAAFF	TGTGCCAGCAGTTTATGGCCGGGGGCAGCTTTCTTT
NA	NA	TRBV28	TRBJ1-4	CASGPQPYEKLFF	TGTGCCAGCGGGCCGCAGCCCTATGAAAAACTGTTTTTT
NA	NA	TRBV5-1	TRBJ2-2	CASSPQTNTGELFF	TGCGCCAGCAGCCCGCAGACGAACACCGGGGAGCTGTTTTTT
TRBD1	NA	TRBV23-1	TRBJ1-5	CASSQSEPPGGVSNQPQHF	TGCGCCAGCAGTCAATCCGAACCACCAGGGGGGGTTAGCAATCAGCCCCAGCATTTT
TRBD2	once	TRBV5-1	TRBJ2-1	CASSLGIAGGPRYNEQFF	TGCGCCAGCAGCTTGGGGATAGCGGGAGGGCCGCGTTACAATGAGCAGTTCTTC
NA	NA	TRBV6-5	TRBJ2-7	CASTIPSYEQYF	TGTGCCAGCACCATTCCCTCCTACGAGCAGTACTTC
TRBD1	NA	TRBV5-1	TRBJ2-7	CASSAAGTGLDEQYF	TGCGCCAGCAGCGCGGCCGGGACAGGGTTAGACGAGCAGTACTTC
TRBD2	NA	TRBV5-1	TRBJ2-5	CASSTSGTSVYQETQYF	TGCGCCAGCAGCACGAGTGGGACTAGCGTGTACCAAGAGACCCAGTACTTC
NA	NA	TRBV6-5	TRBJ2-7	CASSSGTNRYEQYF	TGTGCCAGCAGTTCCGGGACAAATCGGTACGAGCAGTACTTC
NA	NA	TRBV5-6	TRBJ1-6	CASSLNQGFDSPLHF	TGTGCCAGCAGCTTGAACCAGGGATTCGATTCACCCCTCCACTTT
NA	NA	TRBV27	TRBJ1-2	CASRTVNYGYTF	TGTGCCAGCAGGACAGTGAACTATGGCTACACCTTC
TRBD1	NA	TRBV5-1	TRBJ1-1	CASSLAGQGRGTEAFF	TGCGCCAGCAGCTTGGCCGGACAGGGAAGGGGCACTGAAGCTTTCTTT